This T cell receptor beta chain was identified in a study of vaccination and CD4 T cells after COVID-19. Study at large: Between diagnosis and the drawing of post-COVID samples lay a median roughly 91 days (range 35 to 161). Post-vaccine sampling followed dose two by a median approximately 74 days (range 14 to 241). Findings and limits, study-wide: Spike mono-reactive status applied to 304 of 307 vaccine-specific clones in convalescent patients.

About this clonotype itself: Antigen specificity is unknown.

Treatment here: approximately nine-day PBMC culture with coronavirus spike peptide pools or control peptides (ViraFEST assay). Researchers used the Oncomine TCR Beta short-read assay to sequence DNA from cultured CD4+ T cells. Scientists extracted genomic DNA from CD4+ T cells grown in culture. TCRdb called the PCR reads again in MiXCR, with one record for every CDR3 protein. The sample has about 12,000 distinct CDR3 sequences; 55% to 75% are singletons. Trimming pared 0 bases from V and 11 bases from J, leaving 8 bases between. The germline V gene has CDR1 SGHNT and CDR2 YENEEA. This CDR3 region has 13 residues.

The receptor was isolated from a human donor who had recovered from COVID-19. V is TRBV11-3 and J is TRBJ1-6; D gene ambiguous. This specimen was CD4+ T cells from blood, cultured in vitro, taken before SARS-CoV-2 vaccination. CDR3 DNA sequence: TGTGCCAGCAGCTTAGATCATACAACACCCCTCCACTTT. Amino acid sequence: CASSLDHTTPLHF.